This is a list of T cell receptor beta chains from one sample in a study of T-cell memory formation after mild COVID-19. TCRdb re-called the 5' RACE reads through MiXCR, storing one row per CDR3 protein. The sample lists 450,000 to 650,000 distinct CDR3 sequences, less than 25% occurring once. Material: PBMCs or a T cell subset sorted from them (not recorded which). The receptors originated from an adult woman who had mild COVID-19 (a few samples of this study predate the infection). Cell type and time point are not known. Each CDR3 is given with its conserved first and last residue. D genes are given only for firm matches. For some rows the clone size is stated as once, few or many, or as a class when expanded; others skip it.

d_gene	abundance	v_gene	j_gene	CDR3aa	CDR3nt
TRBD1	few	TRBV6-1	TRBJ1-6	CASSQSRTGYNSPLHF	TGTGCCAGCAGCCAATCCCGGACAGGGTATAATTCACCCCTCCACTTT
NA	few	TRBV7-2	TRBJ1-2	CASSLDFRGSGGYTF	TGTGCCAGCAGCTTAGATTTCCGGGGGTCTGGTGGCTACACCTTC
TRBD1	many	TRBV6-2/TRBV6-3	TRBJ2-7	CASSSAGTGDHEQYF	TGTGCCAGCAGTTCGGCCGGGACAGGGGACCACGAGCAGTACTTC
NA	NA	TRBV20-1	TRBJ2-1	CSARLIQRGNEQFF	TGCAGTGCTCGACTTATTCAGAGGGGCAATGAGCAGTTCTTC
NA	NA	TRBV4-1	TRBJ2-2	CATLRATGELFF	TGCGCGACCCTTCGGGCCACCGGGGAGCTGTTTTTT
TRBD1	NA	TRBV12-3/TRBV12-4	TRBJ1-1	CASSEGAHGEAFF	TGTGCCAGCAGCGAGGGGGCCCACGGTGAAGCTTTCTTT
NA	few	TRBV6-2/TRBV6-3	TRBJ2-7	CASSYAAGNSYEQYF	TGTGCCAGCAGTTACGCAGCGGGTAACTCCTACGAGCAGTACTTC
NA	NA	TRBV12-3/TRBV12-4	TRBJ2-3	CASSLGGTLGDTQYF	TGTGCCAGCAGTTTAGGAGGGACCCTGGGGGATACGCAGTATTTT
NA	NA	TRBV25-1	TRBJ1-1	CASVAEMNTEAFF	TGTGCCAGCGTCGCAGAAATGAACACTGAAGCTTTCTTT
NA	NA	TRBV6-5	TRBJ1-2	CASSFDQGYGYTF	TGTGCCAGCAGTTTCGATCAGGGTTATGGCTACACCTTC
TRBD2	many	TRBV10-3	TRBJ2-5	CAISPSGRETQYF	TGTGCCATCTCTCCTAGCGGCAGAGAGACCCAGTACTTC
TRBD2	few	TRBV27	TRBJ2-7	CASSHTKGLAGAYEQYF	TGTGCCAGCAGTCACACCAAAGGACTAGCGGGGGCCTACGAGCAGTACTTC
NA	NA	TRBV20-1	TRBJ1-4	CSVVPVPNEKLFF	TGCAGTGTGGTTCCAGTGCCTAATGAAAAACTGTTTTTT
NA	NA	TRBV3-1	TRBJ1-1	CASSQGQSGREAFF	TGTGCCAGCAGCCAAGGTCAATCCGGGCGTGAAGCTTTCTTT
NA	few	TRBV7-9	TRBJ1-2	CASSPLRPERYGYTF	TGTGCCAGCAGCCCCCTACGCCCTGAGCGCTATGGCTACACCTTC
TRBD1	many	TRBV9	TRBJ2-7	CASSVQTGEGVYEQYF	TGTGCCAGCAGCGTCCAAACAGGGGAAGGTGTCTACGAGCAGTACTTC
NA	NA	TRBV19	TRBJ1-2	CASSNLGDDGYTF	TGTGCCAGTAGTAACCTGGGGGACGATGGCTACACCTTC
NA	NA	TRBV29-1	TRBJ1-5	CSVTQGSSNQPQHF	TGCAGCGTTACTCAGGGTAGCAGCAATCAGCCCCAGCATTTT
NA	NA	TRBV30	TRBJ1-2	CAWNRDRGGGYTF	TGTGCCTGGAATCGGGACCGAGGAGGAGGCTACACCTTC
NA	few	TRBV5-1	TRBJ2-3	CASSAVTDTQYF	TGCGCCAGCAGCGCCGTCACAGATACGCAGTATTTT
NA	NA	TRBV6-6	TRBJ1-1	CASSYTYENTEAFF	TGTGCCAGCAGTTACACCTACGAGAACACTGAAGCTTTCTTT
TRBD2	NA	TRBV6-1	TRBJ2-1	CAKQPPTSGRYPWNEQFF	TGTGCCAAGCAGCCCCCCACTAGCGGGAGGTATCCTTGGAATGAGCAGTTCTTC
TRBD2	NA	TRBV7-8	TRBJ2-1	CASSFVAGGPGIYYNEQFF	TGTGCCAGCAGCTTCGTCGCGGGAGGGCCTGGGATTTACTACAATGAGCAGTTCTTC
NA	few	TRBV4-1	TRBJ1-4	CASSQDRPTNEKLFF	TGCGCCAGCAGCCAAGACCGCCCAACTAATGAAAAACTGTTTTTT